This TCR beta chain was identified in a study of shared clonotypes between healthy human individuals. Assay: immunoSEQ multiplex PCR; the TCRdb copy retains only in-frame clones and omits some. The table lists about 1 million clones, approximately 68% of them singletons, with about 1.5% in the top ten. Germline V lookup: CDR1 MNHEY, CDR2 SMNVEV (reference sequence). This CDR3 is built from 15 residues. Trimming took 8 bases from V and 0 from J, leaving 16 bases between them. CD4+ cell separation produced CD45RA+ naive and CD45RA-negative memory subsets. Remarks on this clone: Antigen unknown.

General study points: Relative to their counterparts shared across all four donors, non-shared clonotypes exhibited diminished generation probabilities. The low donor count limited represented genetic and exposure-history diversity. Sorted-subset sequencing was shown by rarefaction to be incomplete despite large depth.

The chain joins TRBV27 to TRBJ1-1; D remains unclear. Sequenced: memory CD4+ T cells sorted from blood. Indicated subset: CD45RA-negative fraction. The clonotype was recovered from a man aged 18 to 30 in good health. The CDR3 coding sequence is TGTGCCAGCGCGCTTCTCAAGAAGATGAACACTGAAGCTTTCTTT. Translated: CASALLKKMNTEAFF.